The 11 T cell receptor beta chains listed next were all sequenced from one sample in a study of shared clonotypes between healthy human individuals. The assay was immunoSEQ multiplex PCR, and TCRdb's table has in-frame clones only and misses some. The sample includes 2 million to 2.5 million clones, approximately 96% seen only once; the top ten take roughly 0.13%. The sequenced sample was naive CD4+ T cells sorted from blood. As for subset: CD45RA+ positively selected. Every receptor here comes from a man aged 18 to 29 in good health.

The V gene is TRBV5-6, the J gene TRBJ2-2, with unresolved D. The CDR3 runs to 16 residues. Germline V gene data show CDR1 as SGHDT and CDR2 as YYEEEE. The V end lost 2 bases, the J end lost 6 bases, and 17 bases lay between the germline ends. The CDR3 DNA reads TGTGCCAGCAGCTTTGACCAGTGGTATGGCGCCGGGGAGCTGTTTTTT. Encoded protein: CASSFDQWYGAGELFF.

The V call is TRBV7-8, the J call TRBJ2-3, with 7 bases matching TRBD2. This CDR3 has 14 residues. Germline V gene sequence: CDR1 SGHVS, CDR2 FQNEAQ. V shed 8 bases and J 4 bases; nucleotides not matched to a gene: 9. The CDR3 here is CASAGVGMADTQYF. The CDR3 DNA follows: TGTGCCAGCGCGGGAGTCGGGATGGCAGATACGCAGTATTTT.

The chain uses TRBV6-5 and TRBJ1-1; D is uncertain. Trimming cost V 2 bases and J 7 bases, with 11 bases left between them. CDR1 is MNHEY, CDR2 SVGAGI, per germline. The CDR3 loop spans 13 amino acids. Written as DNA, the CDR3 is TGTGCCAGCAGTTACCCCCTGGGCAGTGAAGCTTTCTTT. As protein: CASSYPLGSEAFF.

The chain's CDR3 is CASSENSYNYEKLFF. CDR3 nucleotides: TGTGCCAGCAGTGAAAATAGTTACAATTATGAAAAACTGTTTTTT. The chain carries TRBV2 and TRBJ1-4; no clear D gene. Germline V gene sequence: CDR1 SNHLY, CDR2 FYNNEI. The CDR3 covers 15 residues. V shed 2 bases and J shed 6 bases, with 13 bases lying between them.

The V gene is TRBV19, the J gene TRBJ1-5; 9 bases agree with TRBD1. CDR3 size: 15 residues. The V segment lost 6 bases and the J segment 0 bases; nucleotides outside the gene matches: 3. In germline, CDR1 is LNHDA, CDR2 SQIVND (reference sequence). This CDR3 is CASSPQGASNQPQHF. The CDR3 DNA reads as TGTGCCAGTAGCCCACAGGGGGCTAGCAATCAGCCCCAGCATTTT.

V usage is TRBV19 and J usage is TRBJ1-4; 7 nucleotides line up with TRBD1. The CDR3 totals 14 residues. V shed 9 bases and J 4 bases; nucleotides not matched to a gene: 8. Germline CDR1 LNHDA, CDR2 SQIVND (reference sequence). The CDR3 loop is CASKIRDSNEKLFF. The CDR3 DNA reads as TGTGCCAGCAAAATACGGGACAGTAATGAAAAACTGTTTTTT.

J is TRBJ2-7 and V is TRBV7-6; 13 bases are shared with TRBD2. The CDR3 covers 18 residues. After removal of 5 bases from V and 0 bases from J, the junction contained 10 bases not matched to a gene. CDR1 SGHVS and CDR2 FNYEAQ come from the germline V gene. The CDR3 is CASSPGTSGTLSSYEQYF. The CDR3 DNA sequence: TGTGCCAGCAGCCCCGGGACTAGCGGGACCCTGAGCTCCTACGAGCAGTACTTC.

The chain carries TRBV6-5 and TRBJ2-7; TRBD1 might be the D (6 bases). The CDR3 is made up of 13 amino acids. Germline lookup yields CDR1 MNHEY and CDR2 SVGAGI. V shed 5 bases and J shed 5 bases, with 13 bases lying between them. The CDR3 region has the DNA TGTGCCAGCAGTACAGGGCTGGTAAACGAGCAGTACTTC. It codes for CASSTGLVNEQYF.

The V call is TRBV29-1, the J call TRBJ1-2; 7 bases map to TRBD1. The CDR3 contains 13 residues. The germline CDR1 and CDR2 sequences are SQVTM and ANQGSEA. The junction had 6 bases not matched to a gene; V was cut back by 6 bases and J by 2 bases. Here the CDR3 DNA reads TGCAGCGTGCTTGGACAGGAGAACTATGGCTACACCTTC. It translates to CSVLGQENYGYTF.

The rearrangement joins TRBV9 to TRBJ2-7, with D hard to call. Germline V gene lookup returns CDR1 SGDLS and CDR2 YYNGEE. V was shortened by 0 bases and J by 3 bases, with 10 bases between the two germline ends. The CDR3 extends over 14 amino acids. The CDR3 DNA follows: TGTGCCAGCAGCGTAGGTGGACGGAACTACGAGCAGTACTTC. It codes for CASSVGGRNYEQYF.

V gene TRBV7-2 combines with J gene TRBJ2-7; TRBD2 matches at 8 bases. The CDR3 sequence is 15 residues long. CDR1 and CDR2 (germline): SGHTA, FQGNSA. After removal of 0 bases from V and 3 bases from J, the junction contained 4 bases not matched to a gene. CDR3 region: CASSLALAVHYEQYF. The CDR3 region has the DNA TGTGCCAGCAGCTTAGCACTAGCGGTACACTACGAGCAGTACTTC.